The 15 T cell receptor beta chains below all came from one sample that was sequenced in a study of CD8 T cells in Susac syndrome (dated by TCRdb to about 2019). Library preparation employed the immunoSEQ multiplex PCR assay. RNA was extracted with the RNeasy kit and 0.5 to 1 ug was reverse transcribed using random hexamers. Through fastp at Q25 and MiXCR, TCRdb rebuilt clones from the public reads, retaining in-frame beta chains. One record per CDR3 amino acid sequence lists the most common genes and DNA. A total of approximately 160,000 distinct CDR3 sequences appear in this sample, roughly 95% of them only once. The ten biggest clones cover just over 0.13% of the sample. The sample comprised CD4+ T cells from PBMCs. All receptors derive from a human donor in good health.

On this clonotype itself: One junction end disagrees with the germline gene, perhaps due to a read error. The genes are TRBV9 and TRBJ2-5, with 9 bases fitting TRBD2. Germline assignment: CDR1 SGDLS and CDR2 YYNGEE. The CDR3 contains 15 residues. DNA of the CDR3: TGTGCCAGCAGTGTAGTGACTAGCGGCGAAGAGACCCAGTACTTC. This translates into CASSVVTSGEETQYF.

The genes are TRBV20-1 and TRBJ1-5; possible D gene TRBD1, 5 bases. Trimming removed 0 bases at V and 3 bases at J, with 12 bases between. Germline V CDR1 and CDR2: DFQATT, SNEGSKA (reference sequence). The CDR3 runs 15 residues. The CDR3 loop reads CSARDRAGLNQPQHF. The DNA for the CDR3 is TGCAGTGCTAGAGATAGGGCAGGGCTCAATCAGCCCCAGCATTTT.

V is TRBV3-1 and J is TRBJ1-6, with D maybe TRBD1 (5 bases). The CDR3 is 14 amino acids. Germline lookup yields CDR1 LGHDT and CDR2 YNNKEL (reference sequence). V was pared by 8 bases and J by 7 bases, with 15 bases between. The CDR3 spells CASGLFGGNSPLHF. DNA of the CDR3: TGTGCCAGCGGACTTTTCGGGGGGAATTCACCCCTCCACTTT.

This clonotype was counted once. The chain combines TRBV5-6 with TRBJ2-2, with 10 bases identical to TRBD1. CDR3 size: 15 residues. The germline CDR1 and CDR2 sequences are SGHDT and YYEEEE. J lost 6 bases, V lost 4 bases, and 6 bases had no gene match. For the CDR3, the DNA is TGTGCCAGCAGCCGGGACAGGGGTCTCTCCGGGGAGCTGTTTTTT. Its translation: CASSRDRGLSGELFF.

The chain employs TRBV20-1 and TRBJ2-7; D is ambiguous. CDR3 length: 14 amino acids. With 1 base removed from V and 2 bases from J, the gap between germline ends came to 12 bases. Per the germline V gene, CDR1 is DFQATT and CDR2 is SNEGSKA (reference sequence). The CDR3 DNA follows: TGCAGTGCTAGAGGGGTTAGCTTCCCCTACGAGCAGTACTTC. Protein product: CSARGVSFPYEQYF.

This rearrangement joins TRBV7-9 to TRBJ1-2; D not resolved. The CDR3 sequence is 15 residues long. Germline CDR1 and CDR2: SEHNR and FQNEAQ (reference sequence). V was cut by 5 bases and J by 3 bases, with 16 bases left in between. CDR3 bases: TGTGCCAGCAGCCTAGAGGGCGCGTCTGACTATGGCTACACCTTC. Its translation is CASSLEGASDYGYTF.

The CDR3 protein is CASSYMDSDYGYTF. The CDR3, as DNA: TGTGCCAGCAGTTACATGGACAGCGACTATGGCTACACCTTC. The chain couples TRBV6-5 to TRBJ1-2; maybe TRBD1 (6 bases). V shed 2 bases and J shed 3 bases, with 10 bases lying between them. This CDR3 is 14 amino acids long. Germline V lookup: CDR1 MNHEY, CDR2 SVGAGI.

This chain joins TRBV3-1 and TRBJ2-5; D is uncertain. V lost 1 base, J lost 4 bases, and 4 bases lay in between. The CDR3 covers 12 residues. Germline loops: CDR1 LGHDT, CDR2 YNNKEL (reference sequence). CDR3 in amino acids: CASSQGPETQYF. CDR3 nucleotides: TGTGCCAGCAGCCAAGGGCCAGAGACCCAGTACTTC.

The chain couples TRBV12-1 to TRBJ1-2. TRBV12-1 is flagged as a pseudogene. CDR3 length: 14 residues. The CDR3 here is CASSRTTANYGYTF. In DNA form, the CDR3 reads TGTGCCAGCAGCCGAACGACAGCTAACTATGGCTACACCTTC.

This clonotype was observed a few times. The rearrangement uses TRBV29-1 and TRBJ2-7; D remains ambiguous. The ends were cut back, 6 bases at V and 6 bases at J, with 15 bases in the middle. The CDR3 is made up of 12 amino acids. Germline loops: CDR1 SQVTM, CDR2 ANQGSEA. Here the CDR3 reads CSVTDPPGEQYF. In nucleotides, the CDR3 is TGCAGCGTGACGGACCCTCCCGGCGAGCAGTACTTC.

The genes are TRBV7-2 and TRBJ2-1; a possible D gene is TRBD1 (5 bases). Trimming pared 5 bases from V and 8 bases from J, leaving 19 bases between. The CDR3 runs to 15 residues. Germline CDR1 reads SGHTA; CDR2 reads FQGNSA. The CDR3 spells CASSPFPRSRDEQFF. The DNA of the CDR3 is TGTGCCAGCAGCCCGTTCCCGCGCAGCAGGGATGAGCAGTTCTTC. Full variable domain (remainder filled in from reference TRBV7-2 and TRBJ2-1): GAGVSQSPSNKVTEKGKDVELRCDPISGHTALYWYRQSLGQGLEFLIYFQGNSAPDKSGLPSDRFSAERTGGSVSTLTIQRTQQEDSAVYLCASSPFPRSRDEQFFGPGTRLTVL.

J is TRBJ2-5 and V is TRBV30; 12 bases agree with TRBD1. Germline CDR1 and CDR2: GTSNPN and SVGIG (reference sequence). The length of the CDR3 is 13 residues. J gave up 11 bases and V 0 bases, and 4 bases lay outside the gene matches. This CDR3 reads CAWSVLGQGAQYF. CDR3 in DNA: TGTGCCTGGAGTGTACTGGGACAGGGGGCACAGTACTTC.

This rearrangement joins TRBV29-1 to TRBJ2-7; a weak D match, TRBD1 (6 bases). Looked up from germline, CDR1 is SQVTM and CDR2 is ANQGSEA. The germline V and J ends were trimmed by 6 bases and 5 bases, with 17 bases remaining between them. The CDR3 extends over 13 amino acids. In nucleotides, the CDR3 is TGCAGCGTAGCTTCATTACAGGGACACGAGCAGTACTTC. Residues: CSVASLQGHEQYF.

The rearrangement uses TRBV4-1 and TRBJ2-3; D unresolved. This CDR3 has 16 amino acids. Trimming stripped 3 bases from V and 1 base from J, with 14 bases between. CDR1 and CDR2 from the germline V gene are MGHRA and YSYEKL. This CDR3 is CASSHNLPGGTDTQYF. The CDR3 bases are TGCGCCAGCAGCCACAACCTCCCGGGCGGCACAGATACGCAGTATTTT.

There are a few counts of this clonotype. The rearrangement joins TRBV7-2 to TRBJ1-1; 7 nucleotides agree with TRBD1. This CDR3 region has 13 residues. The germline V gene has CDR1 SGHTA and CDR2 FQGNSA. The J segment lost 1 base and the V segment lost 5 bases, leaving 1 base of the junction unmatched. CDR3 residues: CASSRTGNTEAFF. The CDR3 DNA follows: TGTGCCAGCAGCCGGACAGGGAACACTGAAGCTTTCTTT.